These 8 T cell receptor beta chains originate from one sample sequenced in a study of CD8 T cells in ankylosing spondylitis. Findings and limits, study-wide: A TCR beta motif of several highly homologous variants seemed to mark ankylosing spondylitis blood.

Their antigens remain unidentified. One entry per CDR3 protein results from TCRdb running MiXCR on the 5' RACE reads. The repertoire consists of some 840,000 distinct CDR3 sequences, with 12% occurring once and the leading ten covering about 0.5%. Sequenced: blood, either unsorted or a sorted T cell fraction (not recorded which). All receptors come from a male donor with ankylosing spondylitis.

This clonotype was observed a handful of times. This rearrangement joins TRBV24-1 to TRBJ2-4; 9 nucleotides align to TRBD1. Germline V lookup: CDR1 KGHDR, CDR2 SFDVKD. The CDR3 has 16 amino acids. The trim removed 4 bases at V and 6 bases at J, leaving 9 bases unmatched. CDR3 protein: CATSESGTGRSNIQYF. CDR3 DNA sequence: TGTGCCACCAGTGAGTCCGGGACAGGGAGATCAAACATTCAGTACTTC.

This clonotype was detected a few times. The chain uses TRBV10-3 and TRBJ2-5; 7 nucleotides agree with TRBD1. The CDR3 runs to 13 residues. Looked up from germline, CDR1 is ENHRY and CDR2 is SYGVKD. Germline trimming cut 11 bases from V and 1 base from J; bases unmatched to any gene: 7. The CDR3 DNA sequence: TGTGCCTCCATGGCAGGGGGCCAAGAGACCCAGTACTTC. Protein: CASMAGGQETQYF.

The gene calls are TRBV7-2 and TRBJ2-7, with 11 nucleotides matching TRBD1. The ends lost 5 bases at V and 4 bases at J; junction bases unmatched: 7. The CDR3 sequence is 15 residues long. Germline loops: CDR1 SGHTA, CDR2 FQGNSA. CDR3 bases: TGTGCCAGCAGCATTACCGGGACAGGGGGGTACGAGCAGTACTTC. Its translation is CASSITGTGGYEQYF.

This clonotype was seen ten or more times. This chain joins TRBV15 and TRBJ2-2; TRBD2 agrees at 7 bases. The CDR3 spans 15 residues. V dropped 1 base and J dropped 7; count of bases not matched to a gene: 6. The germline CDR1 and CDR2 sequences are LNHNV and YYDKDF (reference sequence). In DNA, the CDR3 is TGTGCCACCAGCAGAGTGACTAGCTCGGGCGGGGAGCTGTTTTTT. Translating gives CATSRVTSSGGELFF.

This clonotype was counted between two and nine times. V gene TRBV15 combines with J gene TRBJ2-5; D is unresolved. There are 13 residues in the CDR3. V was cut by 0 bases and J by 5 bases, with 7 bases left in between. Germline V CDR1 and CDR2: LNHNV, YYDKDF (reference sequence). CDR3 region: CATSRDAPETQYF. The CDR3 nucleotides are TGTGCCACCAGCAGAGATGCCCCCGAGACCCAGTACTTC.

The V call is TRBV20-1, the J call TRBJ2-7; possible D gene TRBD1, 6 bases. V was pared by 3 bases and J by 3 bases, with 15 bases between. The germline V gene encodes CDR1 DFQATT and CDR2 SNEGSKA (reference sequence). There are 14 residues in the CDR3. CDR3 DNA sequence: TGCAGTGCTAGGGGCCCGGGACACCACTACGAGCAGTACTTC. Translation gives CSARGPGHHYEQYF.

This clonotype showed up many times. This rearrangement joins TRBV20-1 to TRBJ2-7, with a possible D match to TRBD2 (6 bases). The germline V and J ends were trimmed by 5 bases and 2 bases, with 13 bases remaining between them. This CDR3 spans 13 amino acids. Germline V lookup: CDR1 DFQATT, CDR2 SNEGSKA (reference sequence). For the CDR3, the DNA is TGCAGTGCTCGCCGGGACTTCGCCTACGAGCAGTACTTC. Translated: CSARRDFAYEQYF.

This clonotype was seen many times. This rearrangement joins TRBV20-1 to TRBJ2-3, with D maybe TRBD2 (5 bases). Per germline, CDR1 DFQATT and CDR2 SNEGSKA (reference sequence). Trimming pared 5 bases from V and 0 bases from J, leaving 15 bases between. The CDR3 extends over 15 amino acids. The DNA of the CDR3 is TGCAGTGCTTCTAGCTTCCGGACTAGCACAGATACGCAGTATTTT. Its protein product is CSASSFRTSTDTQYF.